This T cell receptor beta chain stems from a study of patients and donors after allogeneic stem cell transplantation. Using its own MiXCR run on the RT-PCR reads, TCRdb lists one record per CDR3 protein. The table shows more than 850,000 distinct CDR3 sequences, with roughly 18% occurring only once. Trimming cost V 0 bases and J 5 bases, with 7 bases left between them. CDR1 is MNHEY and CDR2 is SVGAGI in the germline V gene. The CDR3 runs 13 residues. The TCR sequence derives from a human donor who was either an allogeneic HSCT recipient or a stem cell or donor lymphocyte infusion donor (not recorded which). It is not recorded whose cells these are; they may come from a transplant donor. Sample: blood, either unsorted or a sorted T cell fraction (not recorded which). This rearrangement joins TRBV6-5 to TRBJ2-5; no firm D call. This CDR3 is CASSYSTPETQYF. The CDR3 region has the DNA TGTGCCAGCAGTTACTCTACCCCCGAGACCCAGTACTTC.